The 9 T cell receptor beta chains below come from one sample, sequenced in a study of T cell responses to AZD1222 COVID-19 vaccine. Using immunoSEQ multiplex PCR, the repertoire was profiled, and TCRdb retains in-frame clones only, with some absent. The sample consists of about 99,000 clones, roughly nine tenths of them appearing once. The sample in question was peripheral blood, obtained 28 days after the second AZD1222 dose. The receptors were sampled from an adult who received the AZD1222 COVID-19 vaccine.

The chain combines TRBV18 with TRBJ1-2; D unclear. Trimming took off 3 bases at V and 5 bases at J, with 16 bases between the two ends. Germline V gene sequence: CDR1 KGHSH, CDR2 LQKENI. The CDR3 extends over 15 amino acids. DNA for the CDR3: TGTGCCAGCTCACCGAGGGCGGACCTTATATATGGCTACACCTTC. Translation gives CASSPRADLIYGYTF.

The V gene is TRBV6-6, the J gene TRBJ2-7; 12 positions agree with TRBD1. Germline assignment: CDR1 MNHNY and CDR2 SVGAGI (reference sequence). The CDR3 is 16 residues long. J gave up 6 bases and V 7 bases, and 13 bases lay outside the gene matches. The CDR3 here is CASTNDGTGGQGEQYF. The CDR3 coding sequence is TGTGCCAGCACCAACGACGGGACAGGGGGCCAGGGCGAGCAGTACTTC.

This chain uses TRBV7-9 with TRBJ2-3; 9 nucleotides line up with TRBD2. Germline CDR1 is SEHNR and CDR2 is FQNEAQ (reference sequence). CDR3 length: 15 amino acids. V lost 9 bases, J lost 2 bases, and 9 bases stayed unmatched. The DNA for the CDR3 is TGTGCCAGTCGAGGGCCTAGCGGGATCACAGATACGCAGTATTTT. The encoded protein is CASRGPSGITDTQYF.

The chain is built from TRBV7-9 and TRBJ1-3; D is uncertain. The CDR3 has 12 amino acids. The germline gives CDR1 SEHNR, CDR2 FQNEAQ (reference sequence). V was shortened by 3 bases and J by 8 bases, with 8 bases between the two germline ends. CDR3 DNA: TGTGCCAGCAGCTTTCCAGGTGACACCATATATTTT. This codes for CASSFPGDTIYF.

The chain is built from TRBV2 and TRBJ2-1; 9 bases fit TRBD2. Trimming cost V 2 bases and J 0 bases; bases outside gene matches: 5. Germline V gene lookup returns CDR1 SNHLY and CDR2 FYNNEI. The CDR3 is 17 residues long. CDR3 in DNA: TGTGCCAGCAGTGAATCTCGTAGCGGGAGCTCCTACAATGAGCAGTTCTTC. Encoded protein: CASSESRSGSSYNEQFF. The whole variable domain, remainder taken from reference TRBV2 and TRBJ2-1, is EPEVTQTPSHQVTQMGQEVILRCVPISNHLYFYWYRQILGQKVEFLVSFYNNEISEKSEIFDDQFSVERPDGSNFTLKIRSTKLEDSAMYFCASSESRSGSSYNEQFFGPGTRLTVL.

The table lists this clone with a count of one. The rearrangement uses TRBV18 and TRBJ2-2; 9 nucleotides agree with TRBD1. Germline assignment: CDR1 KGHSH and CDR2 LQKENI. This CDR3 spans 18 amino acids. Trimming took 2 bases from V and 1 from J; bases not matched to a gene: 8. In DNA form, the CDR3 reads TGTGCCAGCTCACCAAGACAGGGGGTGCTTAGGAACACCGGGGAGCTGTTTTTT. As protein: CASSPRQGVLRNTGELFF. The whole variable domain, filled in from reference TRBV18 and TRBJ2-2, reads NAGVMQNPRHLVRRRGQEARLRCSPMKGHSHVYWYRQLPEEGLKFMVYLQKENIIDESGMPKERFSAEFPKEGPSILRIQQVVRGDSAAYFCASSPRQGVLRNTGELFFGEGSRLTVL.

This CDR3 is CATSREPTSGSQETQYF. The CDR3 DNA sequence: TGTGCCACCAGCAGGGAACCGACTAGCGGGAGCCAAGAGACCCAGTACTTC. The chain combines TRBV15 with TRBJ2-5; TRBD2 agrees at 12 bases. The trim removed 3 bases at V and 1 base at J, leaving 6 bases unmatched. This CDR3 has 17 amino acids. The germline gives CDR1 LNHNV, CDR2 YYDKDF (reference sequence).

This chain links TRBV9 with TRBJ2-1; 8 bases map to TRBD1. The V gene's germline CDR1 is SGDLS and CDR2 YYNGEE. V was clipped by 3 bases and J by 4 bases; unmatched bases: 6. This CDR3 region has 15 residues. As DNA, the CDR3 is TGTGCCAGCAGCGCCAGACAGGGGACTTACAATGAGCAGTTCTTC. Amino acids: CASSARQGTYNEQFF.

This chain joins TRBV27 and TRBJ2-3; D is ambiguous. V dropped 1 base and J dropped 2 bases, with 7 bases sitting between them. Germline V gene data show CDR1 as MNHEY and CDR2 as SMNVEV (reference sequence). This CDR3 contains 14 residues. CDR3 protein: CASSLYRSTDTQYF. DNA for the CDR3: TGTGCCAGCAGTTTATACCGCTCCACAGATACGCAGTATTTT.